One T cell receptor beta chain is described in this entry. Its antigen is unknown. Both CD45RO+ cells and CCR7-negative CD45RA+ TemRA cells were combined to make up CD8 memory. The deep-level immunoSEQ assay was used. Profiling relied on immunoSEQ multiplex PCR, and the TCRdb table lists in-frame clones only, not all of them. This table has 90,000 to 150,000 clones, over 65% appearing once. The data were taken from a study of shared clonotypes between healthy human individuals. Germline V gene data show CDR1 as SGHDT and CDR2 as YYEEEE. J was trimmed by 2 bases and V by 4 bases; bases with no gene match: 3. The CDR3 extends over 14 amino acids. Study-wide results and caveats: Non-shared clonotypes showed lower generation probabilities than clonotypes common to all four donors.

The sample consisted of memory CD8+ T cells sorted from blood. Subset of the sample: CD45RO+ cells pooled with CCR7-negative TemRA cells. The TCR sequence derives from a woman aged 30 to 39 in good health. The chain recombines TRBV5-6 with TRBJ1-1; 9 nucleotides agree with TRBD1. DNA for the CDR3: TGTGCCAGCAGCGGACAGGGGATTAACACTGAAGCTTTCTTT. It yields the protein CASSGQGINTEAFF.